This T cell receptor beta chain is from a study of T cell changes during pregnancy in multiple sclerosis (dated by TCRdb to between 2018 and 2021). For context, the study as a whole: Changes in the T cell repertoire over the course of pregnancy were examined in this study in women with multiple sclerosis.

The library was obtained by the immunoSEQ multiplex PCR assay. TCRdb limited this immuneACCESS table to in-frame rearrangements with V and J called. A share of clones is missing; checked studies link under half to unresolved V genes, and the rest is unexplained. For this sample the table gives approximately 23,000 clones, of which 90% to 95% were detected only once. The top ten constitute around 0.57% of the sample. Remarks on this clone: Its antigen specificity is not known. No much larger clonotype is one base removed from it; base qualities were not supplied.

CDR1 and CDR2 are drawn from the germline V gene: MNHNS, SASEGT. V sheds 6 bases and J sheds 0 bases, leaving 11 bases between their ends. Including cysteine and phenylalanine, the CDR3 has 14 amino acids. The entry retains the CDR3 DNA only, 42 bases that are in frame from base 1. Sequenced here: CD4+ T cells from peripheral blood mononuclear cells, sampled after pregnancy. The V and J segments used are TRBV6-1 and TRBJ1-1; matching of 5 bases hints at TRBD1 as the D gene. This sequence was found in a female donor in good health, enrolled as a control in a pregnancy study. The sequenced DNA is TGTGCCAGCAGGACAGCACCGTTGAACACTGAAGCTTTCTTT. This sequence encodes CASRTAPLNTEAFF.